Listed here is a single T cell receptor (beta chain). The sample belongs to a study of CD8+ T cells in alopecia areata. Treatment given: oral pan-JAK inhibitor, 5-10 mg twice daily. The CDR3 covers 15 residues. Germline lookup yields CDR1 LNHNV and CDR2 YYDKDF (reference sequence). V lost 2 bases to trimming and J lost 5 bases; unmatched junction nucleotides: 6. After isolation, RNA underwent reverse transcription to generate cDNA as the sequencing template. Sequencing was performed with immunoSEQ multiplex PCR; in TCRdb, only in-frame clones are kept and a portion is missing. The data hold around 140,000 clones, with around 50% observed a single time.

This chain joins TRBV15 and TRBJ2-7; 10 bases match TRBD1. The receptor was isolated from a human donor with alopecia areata. The material was CD8+ T cells sorted from blood, obtained at week 4, from a patient treated with tofacitinib. In nucleotides, the CDR3 is TGTGCCACCAGCAGAACTCCCGGGACAGGGGACGAGCAGTACTTC. Protein product: CATSRTPGTGDEQYF.